One sample yielded the 8 T cell receptor beta chains listed below, sequenced in a study of post-analysis software for immune sequencing data. Broader study findings: When patients were compared with controls, 5 or 6 TRBV segments were more frequent, TRBV5-6, TRBV5-1 and TRBV20-1 among them.

Unique molecular identifiers were built into the TCR beta cDNA libraries. Each CDR3 protein gets one entry after TCRdb re-called the PCR reads with MiXCR. In the table there are about 770,000 distinct CDR3 sequences, around 42% of which are singletons. No antigen has been identified for these receptors. The sequenced material came from blood. The receptors originated from a girl aged 5-17 years with multiple sclerosis.

The CDR3 DNA is TGCAGTGCTAGAGATGCGGGAGTCTCCTACAATGAGCAGTTCTTC. Its protein product is CSARDAGVSYNEQFF. J is TRBJ2-1 and V is TRBV20-1; 7 nucleotides line up with TRBD2. This CDR3 contains 15 residues. V lost 0 bases, J lost 0 bases, and 2 bases stayed unmatched. Germline values: CDR1 DFQATT, CDR2 SNEGSKA (reference sequence).

The chain has TRBV29-1 and TRBJ2-5, with 8 bases matching TRBD1. The V and J ends lost 7 bases and 11 bases, in that order; junction bases with no gene match: 21. Germline loops: CDR1 SQVTM, CDR2 ANQGSEA. This CDR3 has 15 amino acids. The CDR3 reads CSARVSQGARDEQYF. CDR3 bases: TGCAGCGCCCGCGTGTCTCAGGGGGCGCGGGATGAGCAGTACTTC.

This clonotype was observed a few times. CDR3 DNA sequence: TGTGCCGGAACTAAAGGGGAGACCCAGTACTTC. This gives the protein CAGTKGETQYF. The chain carries TRBV2 and TRBJ2-5, with no clear D. CDR1 is SNHLY and CDR2 is FYNNEI in the germline V gene. The CDR3 is made up of 11 amino acids. Trimming took 11 bases from V and 5 from J, leaving 12 bases between them.

The rearrangement links TRBV7-9 to TRBJ2-7; D possibly corresponds to TRBD2 (5 bases). Trimming cost V 8 bases and J 7 bases, with 12 bases left between them. CDR1 SEHNR and CDR2 FQNEAQ come from the germline V gene (reference sequence). The CDR3 covers 11 residues. The DNA of the CDR3 is TGTGCCAGCCAGGCATCGGGGGAGCAGTACTTC. Protein product: CASQASGEQYF. Filled out from reference TRBV7-9 and TRBJ2-7, the complete variable domain reads DTGVSQNPRHKITKRGQNVTFRCDPISEHNRLYWYRQTLGQGPEFLTYFQNEAQLEKSRLLSDRFSAERPKGSFSTLEIQRTEQGDSAMYLCASQASGEQYFGPGTRLTVT.

This clonotype occurred once. This chain links TRBV9 with TRBJ1-1, with D maybe TRBD1 (6 bases). CDR1 and CDR2 (germline): SGDLS, YYNGEE. Trimming left V 3 bases short and J 5 bases short, with 17 bases between. There are 15 residues in the CDR3. The CDR3 nucleotides are TGTGCCAGCAGCGGAGGCTCCCGAGGGGGGACTGAAGCTTTCTTT. It translates to CASSGGSRGGTEAFF.

In this sample, this clonotype turned up a few times. The chain combines TRBV4-3 with TRBJ2-3; tentative D call: TRBD2 (6 bases). The CDR3 runs 14 residues. CDR1 and CDR2 from the germline V gene are LGHNA and YSLEER. V lost 0 bases, J lost 6 bases, and 10 bases lay in between. CDR3 sequence (DNA): TGCGCCAGCAGCCAAGATCTGAGCGGGGATACGCAGTATTTT. It is translated as CASSQDLSGDTQYF.

This clonotype was found a few times. The chain carries TRBV20-1 and TRBJ2-1, with TRBD2 matching over 13 bases. V was clipped by 0 bases and J by 9 bases; unmatched bases: 8. The CDR3 runs 16 residues. CDR1 is DFQATT, CDR2 SNEGSKA, per germline (reference sequence). This CDR3 reads CSARDGGLAGLSEQFF. CDR3 nucleotide sequence: TGCAGTGCTAGAGACGGGGGACTAGCGGGATTGAGTGAGCAGTTCTTC.

The rearrangement uses TRBV29-1 and TRBJ2-1; D gene ambiguous. In germline, CDR1 is SQVTM, CDR2 ANQGSEA. Trimming took 6 bases from V and 5 from J, leaving 26 bases between them. The CDR3 length is 17 residues. CDR3 in DNA: TGCAGCGTCGCACCCCTCAGAGGAGACTTTGCAAACAATGAGCAGTTCTTC. Translating it yields CSVAPLRGDFANNEQFF.